Below are 16 T cell receptor beta chains sequenced from a single sample in a study of OX40 agonist ivuxolimab in advanced cancers. Some clones are missing from TCRdb's copy, which holds only in-frame ones; the method was immunoSEQ multiplex PCR. The data show under 90,000 clones, 83% seen once. The material was CD4+ or CD8+ T cells sorted from blood, obtained in a trial of the OX40 agonist ivuxolimab. The source is an adult with an advanced solid tumor such as melanoma, head and neck, liver or kidney cancer.

This chain's CDR3 is CASSRHHRAGTEAFF. The CDR3 DNA reads TGTGCCAGCAGCCGACATCACAGGGCTGGGACTGAAGCTTTCTTT. V is TRBV14 and J is TRBJ1-1, with D perhaps TRBD1 (6 bases). The germline V gene encodes CDR1 SGHDN and CDR2 FVKESK. The V gene lost 4 bases and the J gene lost 5 bases, with 17 bases spanning the gap. The CDR3 loop spans 15 amino acids.

This chain uses TRBV27 with TRBJ1-6; the match to TRBD1 covers 12 bases. CDR1 MNHEY and CDR2 SMNVEV come from the germline V gene (reference sequence). The CDR3 has 17 amino acids. V was clipped by 4 bases and J by 7 bases; unmatched bases: 8. CDR3 region: CASSYGTGGIHNSPLHF. CDR3 bases: TGTGCCAGCAGTTACGGGACAGGGGGCATCCACAATTCACCCCTCCACTTT.

A note on this clone: An end of the junction differs from the germline gene, which may be a read error. The CDR3 region is CAVGGPSTDRQYF. In DNA form, the CDR3 reads TGTGCCGTCGGGGGACCAAGCACAGATAGGCAGTATTTT. The V gene is TRBV25-1, the J gene TRBJ2-3; possibly TRBD2 for D (6 bases). The CDR3 spans 13 residues. In germline, CDR1 is MGHDK, CDR2 SYGVNS.

This clone has only one observation. The rearrangement joins TRBV2 to TRBJ1-3; the D gene is possibly TRBD1 (5 bases). Germline V lookup: CDR1 SNHLY, CDR2 FYNNEI. Trimming cost V 7 bases and J 4 bases, with 14 bases left between them. CDR3 length: 14 amino acids. The CDR3 nucleotides are TGTGCCAGCAAAGAAGGGGAGGTCGGAAACACCATATATTTT. It encodes CASKEGEVGNTIYF.

V usage is TRBV6-5 and J usage is TRBJ2-7; D remains unclear. This CDR3 has 15 amino acids. Germline V gene lookup returns CDR1 MNHEY and CDR2 SVGAGI. The V end was cut by 5 bases, the J end by 4 bases, with 18 bases between. DNA for the CDR3: TGTGCCAGCAGTCCCGGCAGGCAGCCCCGGTACGAGCAGTACTTC. Amino acid sequence: CASSPGRQPRYEQYF.

The rearrangement links TRBV30 to TRBJ1-1; a possible D gene is TRBD1 (5 bases). Germline V gene data show CDR1 as GTSNPN and CDR2 as SVGIG (reference sequence). Between the trimmed V and J ends, which lost 5 bases and 4 bases, there was a span of 20 bases. This CDR3 spans 15 amino acids. DNA for the CDR3: TGTGCCTGGGGTCCAAGGGGTGCCGGGGGCACTGAAGCTTTCTTT. This codes for CAWGPRGAGGTEAFF.

This chain connects TRBV5-1 to TRBJ2-7; tentative D call: TRBD2 (6 bases). Germline loops: CDR1 SGHRS, CDR2 YFSETQ. The CDR3 length is 13 residues. The V gene lost 0 bases and the J gene lost 3 bases, with 7 bases spanning the gap. The DNA of the CDR3 is TGCGCCAGCAGCTTGGAGGGAGGCTACGAGCAGTACTTC. Translation: CASSLEGGYEQYF.

The rearrangement uses TRBV10-2 and TRBJ2-7; either TRBD1 or TRBD2 may fit D (5 bases each). The CDR3 totals 16 residues. Germline V lookup: CDR1 WSHSY, CDR2 SAAADI. Between the trimmed V and J ends, which lost 10 bases and 0 bases, there was a span of 22 bases. The CDR3 region is CATRNTGTQSSYEQYF. Here the CDR3 DNA reads TGCGCCACCCGAAATACCGGGACCCAAAGCTCCTACGAGCAGTACTTC.

This rearrangement joins TRBV5-1 to TRBJ2-5, with TRBD1 matching 8 bases. With V trimmed by 2 bases and J by 3 bases, 3 bases remained unmatched. This CDR3 spans 14 amino acids. In germline, CDR1 is SGHRS, CDR2 YFSETQ. CDR3 sequence reads: CASSFTGGKETQYF. CDR3 DNA sequence: TGCGCCAGCAGCTTCACAGGGGGAAAAGAGACCCAGTACTTC.

CDR3: CATVSERRNTEAFF. The CDR3 DNA sequence: TGTGCCACTGTTAGCGAGCGGAGGAACACTGAAGCTTTCTTT. The chain combines TRBV19 with TRBJ1-1; the D is unclear. Between the trimmed V and J ends, which lost 10 bases and 1 base, there was a span of 16 bases. The CDR3 is 14 amino acids. The germline V gene has CDR1 LNHDA and CDR2 SQIVND (reference sequence).

The J gene is TRBJ1-2, the V gene TRBV30; 8 positions agree with TRBD1. CDR3 length: 16 residues. Germline V gene sequence: CDR1 GTSNPN, CDR2 SVGIG (reference sequence). The V and J ends lost 1 base and 7 bases, in that order; junction bases with no gene match: 14. As DNA, the CDR3 is TGTGCCTGGAGTGGGGGGGAAGCAGGGGGCGTCAGTGGCTACACCTTC. Its protein is CAWSGGEAGGVSGYTF. Drawing the rest from reference TRBV30 and TRBJ1-2, the complete variable domain is SQTIHQWPATLVQPVGSPLSLECTVEGTSNPNLYWYRQAAGRGLQLLFYSVGIGQISSEVPQNLSASRPQDRQFILSSKKLLLSDSGFYLCAWSGGEAGGVSGYTFGSGTRLTVV.

This chain connects TRBV2 to TRBJ2-3; no clear D gene. Trimming removed 1 base at V and 2 bases at J, with 7 bases between. Per germline, CDR1 SNHLY and CDR2 FYNNEI. The CDR3 runs 14 residues. The CDR3 nucleotides read TGTGCCAGCAGTGAAGGCAGATCCACAGATACGCAGTATTTT. Protein product: CASSEGRSTDTQYF.

The gene calls are TRBV27 and TRBJ2-7; D is possibly TRBD1 (6 bases). V was trimmed by 6 bases and J by 2 bases, leaving 14 bases between them. The CDR3 contains 14 residues. Germline loops: CDR1 MNHEY, CDR2 SMNVEV (reference sequence). The CDR3 here is CASRQGIPPYEQYF. The CDR3 DNA follows: TGTGCCAGCAGACAGGGAATCCCTCCCTACGAGCAGTACTTC.

The gene calls are TRBV5-1 and TRBJ2-2; the D call may be TRBD1 or TRBD2 (6 bases each). The CDR3 consists of 14 residues. Trimming took off 4 bases at V and 5 bases at J, with 12 bases between the two ends. Germline V gene sequence: CDR1 SGHRS, CDR2 YFSETQ. The chain's CDR3 is CASSHGGRTGELFF. The CDR3 DNA reads as TGCGCCAGCAGCCACGGGGGCCGTACCGGGGAGCTGTTTTTT.

The gene calls are TRBV28 and TRBJ2-7, with 7 bases identical to TRBD1. The CDR3 sequence is 16 residues long. J was trimmed by 0 bases and V by 5 bases; bases with no gene match: 10. CDR1 is MDHEN and CDR2 is SYDVKM in the germline V gene. The CDR3 is CASSPPMTGSSYEQYF. The CDR3 DNA sequence: TGTGCCAGCAGTCCTCCTATGACAGGGAGCTCCTACGAGCAGTACTTC. The complete variable domain, with remaining parts taken from reference TRBV28 and TRBJ2-7, reads DVKVTQSSRYLVKRTGEKVFLECVQDMDHENMFWYRQDPGLGLRLIYFSYDVKMKEKGDIPEGYSVSREKKERFSLILESASTNQTSMYLCASSPPMTGSSYEQYFGPGTRLTVT.

J is TRBJ2-1 and V is TRBV5-1; 10 bases align to TRBD1. The V segment lost 0 bases and the J segment 9 bases; nucleotides outside the gene matches: 6. This CDR3 region has 15 residues. Germline V gene sequence: CDR1 SGHRS, CDR2 YFSETQ. The CDR3 here is CASSLAGQGKSEQFF. CDR3 DNA sequence: TGCGCCAGCAGCTTGGCGGGACAGGGGAAGAGTGAGCAGTTCTTC.